This T cell receptor (beta chain) was retrieved from a study of blood T cell repertoires in COVID-19. Study as a whole: PBMCs, B-cell-depleted T cells, or T cells were the source of the cDNA or gDNA that made up the material.

The method was immunoSEQ multiplex PCR; TCRdb's version includes in-frame clones alone and lacks a portion of them. Found here are hundreds of thousands of clones, around 90% of them singletons; the top ten hold roughly 1.5%. Trimming stripped 6 bases from V and 5 bases from J, with 17 bases between. Germline CDR1 reads KGHSH; CDR2 reads LQKENI. The CDR3 length is 15 residues. The source is a young woman with acute COVID-19. The chain has TRBV18 and TRBJ2-1; D is undetermined. The sequenced sample was PBMCs or T cells enriched from blood (not recorded which). Written as DNA, the CDR3 is TGTGCCAGCTCTGAACGTCCGTTAGATAACAATGAGCAGTTCTTC. Its translation is CASSERPLDNNEQFF.